The clone carrying this TCR beta chain came up many times. Each CDR3 protein gets one entry after TCRdb re-called the 5' RACE reads with MiXCR. This sample has 30,000 to 45,000 distinct CDR3 sequences, with roughly 7.4% found just once. The time point was: sample taken at primary tumor resection. Whole RNA, isolated from tumor, nontumor lung or frozen PBMC, was sequenced without prior sorting. These data come from a study of spatial heterogeneity in lung cancer. Sequencing was performed on PBMCs, taken at surgery. The TCR originated in a male donor with early-stage non-small cell lung cancer.

The DNA for the CDR3 is TGTGCCAGTAGTATGACAGGGAACTATGGCTACACCTTC. Its protein product is CASSMTGNYGYTF. The V and J genes are TRBV19 and TRBJ1-2, with TRBD1 identical over 7 bases. Germline V CDR1 and CDR2: LNHDA, SQIVND (reference sequence). The CDR3 is 13 amino acids. Trimming cost V 3 bases and J 2 bases; bases outside gene matches: 0. The full variable domain, with the rest looked up from reference TRBV19 and TRBJ1-2, is DGGITQSPKYLFRKEGQNVTLSCEQNLNHDAMYWYRQDPGQGLRLIYYSQIVNDFQKGDIAEGYSVSREKKESFPLTVTSAQKNPTAFYLCASSMTGNYGYTFGSGTRLTVV.